These 32 T cell receptor beta chains originate from one sample sequenced in a study of blood T cell repertoires in COVID-19. The table came from immunoSEQ multiplex PCR; TCRdb's copy has only in-frame clones and leaves some out. The profile shows about 170,000 clones, approximately 84% of them singletons. The sequencing input was peripheral blood. Receptors originate from a woman of 80 years or more with COVID-19, enrolled during active disease.

A single count supports this clone. This sequence joins TRBV11-2 and TRBJ2-5; possibly TRBD2 for D (6 bases). Trimming pared 2 bases from V and 1 base from J, leaving 8 bases between. CDR1 SGHAT and CDR2 FQNNGV come from the germline V gene. The CDR3 has 14 amino acids. The CDR3 protein is CASSLYGGQETQYF. The DNA for the CDR3 is TGTGCCAGCAGCTTATACGGGGGCCAAGAGACCCAGTACTTC. The variable domain in full, with the rest retrieved from reference TRBV11-2 and TRBJ2-5, is EAGVAQSPRYKIIEKRQSVAFWCNPISGHATLYWYQQILGQGPKLLIQFQNNGVVDDSQLPKDRFSAERLKGVDSTLKIQPAKLEDSAVYLCASSLYGGQETQYFGPGTRLLVL.

A few counts support this clone. This sequence joins TRBV6-2 or TRBV6-3 and TRBJ2-2; TRBD2 aligns across 13 bases. The germline gives CDR1 MNHEY, CDR2 SVGEGT. Trimming took 6 bases from V and 5 from J; bases not matched to a gene: 3. This CDR3 comprises 15 residues. In DNA form, the CDR3 reads TGTGCCAGCAGCCGGACTAGCGGGAGTACCGGGGAGCTGTTTTTT. Translating gives CASSRTSGSTGELFF.

V gene TRBV18 combines with J gene TRBJ2-7, with TRBD1 identical over 7 bases. The CDR3 sequence is 14 residues long. J was trimmed by 5 bases and V by 2 bases; bases with no gene match: 6. Germline V gene lookup returns CDR1 KGHSH and CDR2 LQKENI. The CDR3 DNA is TGTGCCAGCTCACCATTCGGGACAGAAAACGAGCAGTACTTC. Translating it yields CASSPFGTENEQYF.

The table lists this clone with a count of one. This chain connects TRBV11-3 to TRBJ2-5; weak D call: TRBD2 (5 bases). Between the trimmed V and J ends, which lost 1 base and 3 bases, there was a span of 15 bases. The CDR3 totals 16 residues. Germline V gene sequence: CDR1 SGHNT, CDR2 YENEEA. In DNA, the CDR3 is TGTGCCAGCAGCTTAGCTCCCGGACTGGGTGAAGAGACCCAGTACTTC. It encodes CASSLAPGLGEETQYF.

This chain connects TRBV10-3 to TRBJ1-6, with 8 bases lining up with TRBD1. Germline V gene lookup returns CDR1 ENHRY and CDR2 SYGVKD. V lost 4 bases and J lost 9; bases outside the gene matches: 11. The CDR3 extends over 16 amino acids. The CDR3 here is CAISGDRPKQGSPLHF. The CDR3 bases are TGTGCCATCAGTGGGGACAGGCCAAAACAGGGTTCACCCCTCCACTTT.

This clone was observed a few times. The chain joins TRBV5-4 to TRBJ1-5, with D possibly TRBD1 on 6 matching bases. V lost 0 bases to trimming and J lost 6 bases, with 10 bases between them. This CDR3 spans 14 amino acids. Germline lookup yields CDR1 SGHNT and CDR2 YYREEE (reference sequence). This CDR3 is CASSLEGVGQPQHF. The CDR3 nucleotides read TGTGCCAGCAGCTTGGAGGGGGTTGGTCAGCCCCAGCATTTT.

CDR3 residues: CASSPELAPEQFF. CDR3 nucleotides: TGTGCCAGTAGTCCGGAACTAGCACCTGAGCAGTTCTTC. The chain carries TRBV19 and TRBJ2-1; maybe TRBD2 (6 bases). The V end was cut by 5 bases, the J end by 9 bases, with 14 bases between. The CDR3 has 13 residues. Germline assignment: CDR1 LNHDA and CDR2 SQIVND (reference sequence).

The chain combines TRBV5-5 with TRBJ1-2, with TRBD1 matching over 8 bases. This CDR3 is built from 14 residues. With V trimmed by 0 bases and J by 4 bases, 2 bases remained unmatched. The germline CDR1 and CDR2 sequences are SGHKS and YYEKEE (reference sequence). CDR3 protein: CASSLDRGFYGYTF. In nucleotides, the CDR3 is TGTGCCAGCAGCTTGGACAGGGGGTTCTATGGCTACACCTTC.

This chain joins TRBV5-5 and TRBJ1-2, with 7 bases fitting TRBD1. CDR1 and CDR2 from the germline V gene are SGHKS and YYEKEE (reference sequence). The CDR3 spans 16 residues. J lost 2 bases, V lost 4 bases, and 11 bases had no gene match. The chain's CDR3 is CASSQTLTGVNYGYTF. The CDR3 region has the DNA TGTGCCAGCAGCCAAACCCTAACAGGGGTCAACTATGGCTACACCTTC.

The chain has TRBV30 and TRBJ1-2, with D possibly matching TRBD1 (5 bases). The V end was cut by 3 bases, the J end by 8 bases, with 7 bases between. This CDR3 is built from 10 residues. Germline CDR1 is GTSNPN and CDR2 is SVGIG (reference sequence). The CDR3 here is CAWRTVGYTF. The CDR3 DNA reads as TGTGCCTGGAGGACAGTGGGCTACACCTTC. Filled out from reference TRBV30 and TRBJ1-2, the complete variable domain reads SQTIHQWPATLVQPVGSPLSLECTVEGTSNPNLYWYRQAAGRGLQLLFYSVGIGQISSEVPQNLSASRPQDRQFILSSKKLLLSDSGFYLCAWRTVGYTFGSGTRLTVV.

The J gene is TRBJ1-2, the V gene TRBV27; the match to TRBD1 covers 7 bases. V was pared by 2 bases and J by 8 bases, with 2 bases of the junction left unmatched. Germline values: CDR1 MNHEY, CDR2 SMNVEV (reference sequence). This CDR3 contains 12 residues. In nucleotides, the CDR3 is TGTGCCAGCAGTTTAGAGGGGGCGGGCTACACCTTC. The encoded protein is CASSLEGAGYTF.

This clone was recorded only once. V usage is TRBV5-1 and J usage is TRBJ2-5; tentative D call: TRBD1 (5 bases). Trimming took 3 bases from V and 4 from J, leaving 10 bases between them. CDR3 length: 13 residues. CDR1 and CDR2 from the germline V gene are SGHRS and YFSETQ. The CDR3 loop is CASSSTGLETQYF. The CDR3 coding sequence is TGCGCCAGCAGCTCCACAGGATTAGAGACCCAGTACTTC. The full variable domain, rest sourced from reference TRBV5-1 and TRBJ2-5, is KAGVTQTPRYLIKTRGQQVTLSCSPISGHRSVSWYQQTPGQGLQFLFEYFSETQRNKGNFPGRFSGRQFSNSRSEMNVSTLELGDSALYLCASSSTGLETQYFGPGTRLLVL.

This chain connects TRBV30 to TRBJ1-1; D uncertain. Germline CDR1 GTSNPN, CDR2 SVGIG (reference sequence). V lost 2 bases, J lost 5 bases, and 9 bases lay in between. This CDR3 contains 12 residues. CDR3 loop: CAWSFRSTEAFF. The CDR3 region has the DNA TGTGCCTGGAGTTTTAGGAGTACTGAAGCTTTCTTT.

In the case of this clone: Germline is not matched at one junction end, which may reflect a read error. The chain has TRBV6-5 and TRBJ2-7; 8 nucleotides align to TRBD1. The germline CDR1 and CDR2 sequences are MNHEY and SVGAGI. The CDR3 has 11 amino acids. CDR3 coding DNA: TGTGCCAGCAGGGAGGGGGCAGGGGGCTCGTTC. This translates into CASREGAGGSF.

The V call is TRBV24-1, the J call TRBJ2-7, with D possibly matching TRBD2 (6 bases). Germline CDR1 is KGHDR and CDR2 is SFDVKD. The length of the CDR3 is 16 residues. V was clipped by 5 bases and J by 4 bases, with 20 bases between them. CDR3 in DNA: TGTGCCACCAGTGCGGCCGGGGGACCCGGGACTTACGAGCAGTACTTC. This encodes CATSAAGGPGTYEQYF.

As concerns this clone: This same CDR3 is encoded by further DNA sequences in the sample. The chain couples TRBV2 to TRBJ2-7, with TRBD1 matching over 7 bases. The J segment lost 4 bases and the V segment lost 4 bases, leaving 1 base of the junction unmatched. The germline gives CDR1 SNHLY, CDR2 FYNNEI. This CDR3 contains 12 residues. The CDR3 DNA follows: TGTGCCAGCAGTGGACAGGGTTACGAGCAGTACTTC. It encodes CASSGQGYEQYF.

The chain uses TRBV11-2 and TRBJ2-3; 14 nucleotides line up with TRBD2. CDR1 SGHAT and CDR2 FQNNGV come from the germline V gene. The CDR3 totals 17 residues. Trimming at V came to 4 bases and at J to 0 bases, leaving 3 bases not matched to a gene. The CDR3 protein is CASSSGLAGVSTDTQYF. CDR3 DNA sequence: TGTGCCAGCAGCTCGGGACTAGCGGGGGTTAGCACAGATACGCAGTATTTT.

The rearrangement joins TRBV10-3 to TRBJ2-3, with D possibly TRBD2 on 6 matching bases. The germline V and J ends were trimmed by 11 bases and 4 bases, with 19 bases remaining between them. The CDR3 has 14 residues. CDR1 is ENHRY and CDR2 is SYGVKD in the germline V gene. This CDR3 is CALAPGDGADTQYF. Written as DNA, the CDR3 is TGTGCCCTCGCGCCGGGAGATGGGGCAGATACGCAGTATTTT.

This clone came up once. J is TRBJ2-7 and V is TRBV6-5; TRBD2 matches at 7 bases. The germline CDR1 and CDR2 sequences are MNHEY and SVGAGI. The V segment lost 0 bases and the J segment 4 bases; nucleotides outside the gene matches: 6. The CDR3 contains 15 residues. The CDR3 nucleotides read TGTGCCAGCAGTTACTCGCGCGGGAGTTGGTACGAGCAGTACTTC. Translating it yields CASSYSRGSWYEQYF.

This rearrangement joins TRBV4-2 to TRBJ1-3; TRBD1 aligns across 8 bases. V trimming: 3 bases; J trimming: 4 bases; junction bases outside the gene matches: 20. The CDR3 covers 20 residues. The germline CDR1 and CDR2 sequences are LGHNA and YNFKEQ. The CDR3, as DNA: TGTGCCAGCAGCCACCGTAACAGGGGGACCACAAAGATTCGCGGAAACACCATATATTTT. This encodes CASSHRNRGTTKIRGNTIYF.

V and J are TRBV28 and TRBJ1-4, with D tentatively TRBD1 (6 bases). CDR3 length: 14 residues. Germline V lookup: CDR1 MDHEN, CDR2 SYDVKM. V lost 4 bases, J lost 0 bases, and 6 bases lay in between. CDR3 bases: TGTGCCAGCAGTTGGACAGCAACTAATGAAAAACTGTTTTTT. Amino acid sequence: CASSWTATNEKLFF.

The chain links TRBV7-2 to TRBJ2-7; 9 bases fit TRBD1. The CDR3 covers 13 residues. Germline CDR1 SGHTA, CDR2 FQGNSA. After removal of 6 bases from V and 6 bases from J, the junction contained 6 bases not matched to a gene. CDR3 DNA sequence: TGTGCCAGCAGTCGAGACAGGGGGGGCGAGCAGTACTTC. Protein: CASSRDRGGEQYF.

The V gene is TRBV9, the J gene TRBJ2-1; 9 bases line up with TRBD2. Germline V CDR1 and CDR2: SGDLS, YYNGEE. V lost 0 bases and J lost 6; bases outside the gene matches: 13. The CDR3 is made up of 18 amino acids. In DNA form, the CDR3 reads TGTGCCAGCAGCGTAGGGAGTGGCGGCGGGAGGGTAGGCAATGAGCAGTTCTTC. Amino acids: CASSVGSGGGRVGNEQFF.

This chain joins TRBV10-3 and TRBJ1-2; 9 bases map to TRBD1. With V trimmed by 5 bases and J by 5 bases, 9 bases remained unmatched. Germline V gives CDR1 ENHRY, CDR2 SYGVKD. This CDR3 spans 15 amino acids. CDR3 in amino acids: CAISTNPGTGYGYTF. The CDR3, as DNA: TGTGCCATCAGTACGAATCCCGGGACAGGGTATGGCTACACCTTC.

J is TRBJ1-2 and V is TRBV4-3; 8 bases match TRBD1. V lost 5 bases to trimming and J lost 2 bases; unmatched junction nucleotides: 10. CDR3 size: 16 residues. CDR1 is LGHNA, CDR2 YSLEER, per germline. The CDR3 reads CASSRSAGQGNYGYTF. CDR3 nucleotide sequence: TGCGCCAGCAGCAGATCGGCCGGACAGGGAAACTATGGCTACACCTTC.

The genes are TRBV7-9 and TRBJ1-5; 7 positions agree with TRBD1. Trimming removed 2 bases from V and 9 bases from J; junction bases left unmatched: 10. The CDR3 contains 15 residues. Germline V gene sequence: CDR1 SEHNR, CDR2 FQNEAQ (reference sequence). The DNA for the CDR3 is TGTGCCAGCAGCTTAAGGGACAGCCAATTGGGGCCCCAGCATTTT. Translation gives CASSLRDSQLGPQHF.

The chain couples TRBV10-3 to TRBJ2-1; D call uncertain. V lost 6 bases and J lost 7, with 16 bases in between. CDR1 ENHRY and CDR2 SYGVKD come from the germline V gene. The CDR3 sequence is 14 residues long. The CDR3 reads CAISRGGLDNEQFF. The CDR3 DNA sequence: TGTGCCATCAGCCGCGGTGGCTTGGATAATGAGCAGTTCTTC.

The CDR3 loop is CASSLGGAGQPQHF. DNA of the CDR3: TGTGCCAGCAGTTTGGGGGGGGCTGGGCAGCCCCAGCATTTT. The chain is built from TRBV28 and TRBJ1-5; a weak D match, TRBD1 (6 bases). V lost 3 bases and J 7 bases, leaving 13 bases between the germline ends. The germline V gene has CDR1 MDHEN and CDR2 SYDVKM. This CDR3 has 14 residues.

A single count supports this clone. V and J are TRBV18 and TRBJ1-5; TRBD1 is a possible D gene (6 bases). This CDR3 comprises 16 residues. The germline V gene has CDR1 KGHSH and CDR2 LQKENI. The V end was cut by 3 bases, the J end by 7 bases, with 19 bases between. CDR3 in amino acids: CASSPWDTGQRQPQHF. The CDR3 bases are TGTGCCAGCTCACCCTGGGACACAGGGCAGAGGCAGCCCCAGCATTTT. Full variable domain (remainder filled in from reference TRBV18 and TRBJ1-5): NAGVMQNPRHLVRRRGQEARLRCSPMKGHSHVYWYRQLPEEGLKFMVYLQKENIIDESGMPKERFSAEFPKEGPSILRIQQVVRGDSAAYFCASSPWDTGQRQPQHFGDGTRLSIL.

The V gene is TRBV21-1, the J gene TRBJ2-1; the D segment call TRBD2 is taken from the table without a DNA check. TRBV21-1 is described as a pseudogene. The CDR3 consists of 10 residues. The CDR3 here is CARVYNEQFF. CDR3 DNA: TGTGCCCGCGTCTACAATGAGCAGTTCTTC.

In this sample, this clone turned up a few times. The chain employs TRBV2 and TRBJ1-1, with D tentatively TRBD1 (5 bases). V lost 4 bases and J 6 bases, leaving 15 bases between the germline ends. The CDR3 is 14 residues long. CDR1 is SNHLY and CDR2 is FYNNEI in the germline V gene. CDR3 amino acids: CASSVTMGGAEAFF. The CDR3 bases are TGTGCCAGCAGTGTCACCATGGGGGGGGCTGAAGCTTTCTTT.

The V call is TRBV10-3, the J call TRBJ2-7, with 9 bases matching TRBD1. From germline, CDR1 is ENHRY and CDR2 SYGVKD. With 3 bases clipped from V and 0 bases from J, the junction kept 3 bases outside the gene matches. There are 15 residues in the CDR3. The CDR3 protein is CAISEGTGNSYEQYF. CDR3 bases: TGTGCCATCAGTGAAGGGACAGGGAACTCCTACGAGCAGTACTTC.